This TCR beta chain emerged from a study of cytomegalovirus exposure and HLA in healthy donors. Findings and caveats of the study: It was shown in a later analysis that HLA-associated TCR beta chains were more clonally expanded than other, equally common chains.

Only one count was recorded for this clone. What it binds is not known. The CDR3 extends over 16 amino acids. V dropped 0 bases and J dropped 3 bases, with 14 bases sitting between them. Germline values: CDR1 LGHNA, CDR2 YSLEER. The PCR had 60 Vbeta and 13 Jbeta primers. Libraries were prepared by immunoSEQ multiplex PCR; TCRdb keeps only in-frame clonotypes and omits some of them. The sample lists about 190,000 clones, about 77% occurring once. The source is a man aged 25-45 years in good health and CMV-seropositive. The genes are TRBV4-3 and TRBJ1-1; a weak D match, TRBD1 (5 bases). Specimen: PBMCs. CDR3 residues: CASSQDLARVDTEAFF. The CDR3 coding sequence is TGCGCCAGCAGCCAAGATCTGGCCAGGGTGGACACTGAAGCTTTCTTT.